This T cell receptor (beta chain) was observed in a study of blood T cell repertoires in COVID-19. Turning to the study itself: Researchers got acute and convalescent COVID-19 samples from the United States, Italy and Spain.

This clone occurred once. The germline V and J ends were trimmed by 3 bases and 1 base, with 15 bases remaining between them. The CDR3 consists of 17 residues. Germline CDR1 reads SNHLY; CDR2 reads FYNNEI. During active infection, Seattle patients enrolled and were then monitored through disease. TCRdb's table, derived via immunoSEQ multiplex PCR, lists solely in-frame clones and lacks some. The sample lists 300,000 to 450,000 clones, roughly 89% seen once, with over 3.5% in the top ten. This clonotype was obtained from a woman aged 60 to 75 with COVID-19, enrolled during active disease. The chain uses TRBV2 and TRBJ2-2, with D possibly matching TRBD1 (6 bases). Material: peripheral blood. The CDR3 loop is CASSDRDTVLNTGELFF. As DNA, the CDR3 is TGTGCCAGCAGTGACCGGGACACCGTCTTGAACACCGGGGAGCTGTTTTTT.